Following are 16 T cell receptor beta chains from one sample sequenced in a study of a mutant IDH1 vaccine in newly diagnosed glioma. Antigens for these TCRs are unknown. Time point specified: week 35, safety follow-up. Each dose delivered 300 ug of mutant IDH1 20-mer peptide subcutaneously with imiquimod. Produced via immunoSEQ multiplex PCR; TCRdb's table is partial and in-frame only. The data hold about 69,000 clones, with around 86% observed a single time. Sequenced here: PBMCs, sampled from a glioma patient whose treatment included an IDH1 peptide vaccine. The receptors come from a man aged 25 to 40 with glioma.

This clone was observed a single time. The chain employs TRBV6-6 and TRBJ1-2; D is unresolved. Trimming took off 3 bases at V and 6 bases at J, with 14 bases between the two ends. Per germline, CDR1 MNHNY and CDR2 SVGAGI (reference sequence). CDR3 length: 14 amino acids. The CDR3: CASSYFGTYDGYTF. The CDR3 DNA follows: TGTGCCAGCAGTTATTTTGGAACTTATGATGGCTACACCTTC.

V usage is TRBV5-1 and J usage is TRBJ2-7, with a tentative D call TRBD1 (5 bases). Trimming shortened V by 0 bases and J by 6 bases, and 13 bases separated the two germline ends. The germline gives CDR1 SGHRS, CDR2 YFSETQ. The CDR3 is 14 residues long. The chain's CDR3 is CASSLEGDSREQYF. Written as DNA, the CDR3 is TGCGCCAGCAGCTTGGAAGGAGACAGTCGCGAGCAGTACTTC.

This clone was observed a few times. The rearrangement uses TRBV30 and TRBJ1-2, with a tentative D call TRBD1 (5 bases). Germline lookup yields CDR1 GTSNPN and CDR2 SVGIG (reference sequence). Trimming pared 8 bases from V and 0 bases from J, leaving 13 bases between. This CDR3 region has 13 residues. Here the CDR3 DNA reads TGTGCCAGTTCCAGGGTAGCTAACTATGGCTACACCTTC. This sequence encodes CASSRVANYGYTF. The variable domain in full, with the rest retrieved from reference TRBV30 and TRBJ1-2, is SQTIHQWPATLVQPVGSPLSLECTVEGTSNPNLYWYRQAAGRGLQLLFYSVGIGQISSEVPQNLSASRPQDRQFILSSKKLLLSDSGFYLCASSRVANYGYTFGSGTRLTVV.

The chain carries TRBV15 and TRBJ2-1; 11 bases line up with TRBD2. Germline CDR1 reads LNHNV; CDR2 reads YYDKDF (reference sequence). The V segment lost 1 base and the J segment 3 bases; nucleotides outside the gene matches: 8. The CDR3 runs 18 residues. CDR3 in amino acids: CATSRAVPGLADYNEQFF. In DNA, the CDR3 is TGTGCCACCAGCAGAGCGGTTCCGGGACTAGCGGACTACAATGAGCAGTTCTTC.

The CDR3 bases are TGTGCCAGCAGCCACGGACAGGGGGAGTACGAGCAGTACTTC. Translating it yields CASSHGQGEYEQYF. The chain couples TRBV9 to TRBJ2-7; 10 nucleotides agree with TRBD1. Per germline, CDR1 SGDLS and CDR2 YYNGEE. The CDR3 spans 14 residues. V shed 4 bases, J shed 4 bases, and the junction held 5 bases outside the gene matches.

The chain has TRBV5-1 and TRBJ2-5; D is possibly TRBD1 or TRBD2 (6 bases each). The CDR3 length is 11 residues. The V gene's germline CDR1 is SGHRS and CDR2 YFSETQ. Between the trimmed V and J ends, which lost 10 bases and 5 bases, there was a span of 12 bases. This CDR3 reads CALKGGETQYF. CDR3 DNA sequence: TGCGCCTTGAAAGGGGGGGAGACCCAGTACTTC.

This sequence joins TRBV10-3 and TRBJ2-1; TRBD1 or TRBD2 may be the D gene (5 bases each). CDR1 and CDR2 from the germline V gene are ENHRY and SYGVKD. CDR3 length equals 13 residues. V lost 8 bases, J lost 1 base, and 9 bases lay in between. Written as DNA, the CDR3 is TGTGCCATCGGGGGACCGTCCTACAATGAGCAGTTCTTC. It codes for CAIGGPSYNEQFF.

The chain combines TRBV5-5 with TRBJ2-1; D gene unclear. V was cut by 4 bases and J by 7 bases, with 12 bases left in between. The CDR3 is 13 amino acids. Germline CDR1 SGHKS, CDR2 YYEKEE (reference sequence). The DNA of the CDR3 is TGTGCCAGCAGCGCCGGACCTATAAATGAGCAGTTCTTC. Protein product: CASSAGPINEQFF.

V is TRBV28 and J is TRBJ1-6; 8 positions agree with TRBD1. The CDR3 covers 15 residues. With V trimmed by 5 bases and J by 7 bases, 7 bases remained unmatched. Per the germline V gene, CDR1 is MDHEN and CDR2 is SYDVKM. CDR3 in amino acids: CASSPRTGINSPLHF. The DNA for the CDR3 is TGTGCCAGCAGTCCGAGGACAGGGATAAATTCACCCCTCCACTTT.

The chain is built from TRBV18 and TRBJ1-5; D unresolved. CDR1 and CDR2 from the germline V gene are KGHSH and LQKENI. This CDR3 contains 14 residues. V dropped 6 bases and J dropped 5 bases, with 14 bases sitting between them. The CDR3 bases are TGTGCCAGCTCCGAGACGGGATCTCATCAGCCCCAGCATTTT. Its translation: CASSETGSHQPQHF.

The chain uses TRBV7-8 and TRBJ2-7, with 9 positions matching TRBD2. V trimming: 3 bases; J trimming: 4 bases; junction bases outside the gene matches: 7. The CDR3 has 15 residues. Looked up from germline, CDR1 is SGHVS and CDR2 is FQNEAQ. The CDR3 coding sequence is TGTGCCAGCAGCTTTTTAGCGGGAGACTCTTACGAGCAGTACTTC. Its translation: CASSFLAGDSYEQYF.

J is TRBJ2-5 and V is TRBV28; 7 bases agree with TRBD2. This CDR3 has 15 residues. The V and J ends lost 3 bases and 4 bases, in that order; junction bases with no gene match: 8. The germline gives CDR1 MDHEN, CDR2 SYDVKM. CDR3 DNA: TGTGCCAGCAGTTTTTTGGGGTGGGAGGGAGAGACCCAGTACTTC. Amino acid sequence: CASSFLGWEGETQYF.

The chain employs TRBV11-2 and TRBJ2-4, with D possibly being TRBD2 (6 bases). Germline CDR1 SGHAT, CDR2 FQNNGV. Trimming pared 0 bases from V and 7 bases from J, leaving 7 bases between. The CDR3 totals 13 residues. The CDR3 DNA is TGTGCCAGCAGCTTAGAAGCGGGTAACATTCAGTACTTC. The encoded protein is CASSLEAGNIQYF.

In this sample, this clone turned up once. This chain connects TRBV11-3 to TRBJ2-4; TRBD1 agrees at 9 bases. Germline CDR1 reads SGHNT; CDR2 reads YENEEA. V trimming: 3 bases; J trimming: 6 bases; junction bases outside the gene matches: 0. The CDR3 spans 13 residues. The CDR3 here is CASSLGQGNIQYF. In nucleotides, the CDR3 is TGTGCCAGCAGCTTGGGACAGGGAAACATTCAGTACTTC.

The V call is TRBV6-1, the J call TRBJ1-1; D is unclear. V gave up 2 bases and J gave up 6 bases, with 13 bases separating them. In germline, CDR1 is MNHNS, CDR2 SASEGT. The CDR3 has 14 amino acids. The DNA for the CDR3 is TGTGCCAGCAGTGAATATGGAGGGTCTCCTGAAGCTTTCTTT. This codes for CASSEYGGSPEAFF.

This clone has just one count. The V call is TRBV6-1, the J call TRBJ2-7; TRBD2 matches at 9 bases. The CDR3 length is 13 residues. Trimming cost V 5 bases and J 3 bases; bases outside gene matches: 2. Germline V gene lookup returns CDR1 MNHNS and CDR2 SASEGT. This CDR3 reads CASSSTSGYEQYF. Here the CDR3 DNA reads TGTGCCAGCAGTTCGACTAGCGGCTACGAGCAGTACTTC.